The TCR beta chain described here comes from a study of T cell responses to AZD1222 COVID-19 vaccine (dated by TCRdb to the early 2020s). In terms of the full investigation: AZD1222 recipients whose second dose came at about 4 weeks and those whose second dose came at about 12 weeks were combined into one group, since spike-specific TCR depth and breadth did not differ between the two schedules. Trial participants were enrolled by age into subgroups of 18-55, 56-69 and 70-plus years, and approximately 150, 30 and 60 TCR-sequenced participants, respectively, were included in these subgroups. TCR sequencing was performed for roughly 240 trial participants, of whom approximately 200 were given two doses of AZD1222 and around 25 were given two doses of MenACWY control vaccine.

As encoded in the germline V gene, CDR1 is LGHNA while CDR2 is YNFKEQ. Ends trimmed: V by 3 bases, J by 2 bases; bases unmatched to a gene: 3. The CDR3 sequence holds 16 residues, the cysteine and phenylalanine included. The retained sequence is limited to the CDR3, 48 bases, with the frame set at the first base. This clone was detected only a few times. Its antigen remains unidentified. No base-level quality is on record; no much larger clone is a single base apart. The CDR3 regions of human TCRbeta chains were analyzed by immunosequencing. As for the original processing: TCRs in the repertoires were matched against a reference library of SARS-CoV-2-specific TCRs that had been generated with the MIRA antigen-specificity platform. Breadth meant the fraction of unique TCRs that were SARS-CoV-2-associated, whereas depth meant the fraction of total T cells that were SARS-CoV-2-associated. Using the MIRA data, each spike-specific TCR was assigned both to the spike region to which the TCR was reactive and to a CD4 or CD8 class. Log10-transformed breadth and depth values were compared by one-way ANOVA with Sidak's multiple comparisons tests. TCRdb took this table from immuneACCESS and kept in-frame rearrangements with V and J called. Such tables lack part of the clones; where checked against another copy, unresolved V genes explain under half of the gap, and the rest is unexplained. The V and J calls and clone size come from that table; D and trimming were worked out from the DNA. This sample is represented by fewer than 110,000 clones; roughly nine tenths of them were singletons. In total, the top ten clones hold about 50% of the sample.

The study at large found these results: Because no samples from the day 14 peak response were available, repertoires could be characterized only after the peak T cell response. Vaccine-associated CD4 TCRs spanned the whole spike protein, with dominant responses in regions 160-218 and 743-854. The 56-69-year group was small, and its depth increase did not reach significance, likely because of low power. Nearly half of unique spike-specific TCRs reportedly recognized epitopes outside regions mutated in the B.1.351 and B.1.1.7 variants. Most participants were white British and females outnumbered males, and the authors suggested that clonal diversity may have been underestimated. After two AZD1222 doses, both the breadth and the depth of spike-specific TCRs were significantly higher than at day 0 and than in MenACWY recipients. Conclusions about previously exposed vaccinees were limited because only a handful of AZD1222 recipients were SARS-CoV-2 seropositive at baseline.

What this sample's time point label stands for: baseline before first vaccination. The vaccinee samples were drawn from two UK trials, COV001 and COV002, one of which was a single-blind randomized controlled phase 2/3 trial testing AZD1222 (ChAdOx1 nCoV-19) in healthy adults. For TCRbeta chain sequencing, PBMC samples from trial participants were taken at day 0 and at day 28 after the second dose. The source is an adult in good health. The sequences come from peripheral blood, collected on day 0 of AZD1222 vaccination. The sequence joins TRBV4-2 to TRBJ2-2; TRBD2 lines up with 10 middle nucleotides. The CDR3 reads CASSQLLAGNTGELFF. The DNA reads as follows: TGTGCCAGCAGCCAGTTACTAGCGGGAAACACCGGGGAGCTGTTTTTT.